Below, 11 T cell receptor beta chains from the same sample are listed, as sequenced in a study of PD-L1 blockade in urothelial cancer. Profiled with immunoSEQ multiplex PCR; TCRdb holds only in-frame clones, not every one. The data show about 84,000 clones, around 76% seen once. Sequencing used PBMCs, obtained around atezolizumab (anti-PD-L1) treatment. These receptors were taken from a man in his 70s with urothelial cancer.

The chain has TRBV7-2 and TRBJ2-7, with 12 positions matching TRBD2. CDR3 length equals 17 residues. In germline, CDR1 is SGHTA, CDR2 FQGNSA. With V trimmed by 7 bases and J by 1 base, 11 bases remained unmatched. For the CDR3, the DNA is TGTGCCAGCACCCCGGCTAGCGGGAGGGCCCCATCCTACGAGCAGTACTTC. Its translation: CASTPASGRAPSYEQYF.

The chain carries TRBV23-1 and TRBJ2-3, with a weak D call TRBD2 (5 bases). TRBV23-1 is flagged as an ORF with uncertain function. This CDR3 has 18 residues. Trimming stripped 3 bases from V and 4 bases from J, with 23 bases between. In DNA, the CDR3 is TGCGCCAGCAGTCATCCCACGCCGGACTCACTACTCTCAGATACGCAGTATTTT. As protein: CASSHPTPDSLLSDTQYF.

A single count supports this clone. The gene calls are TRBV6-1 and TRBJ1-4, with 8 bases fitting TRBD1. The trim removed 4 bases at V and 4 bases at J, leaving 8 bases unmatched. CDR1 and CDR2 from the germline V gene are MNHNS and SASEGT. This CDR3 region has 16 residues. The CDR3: CASSASHRGNNEKLFF. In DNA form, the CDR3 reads TGTGCCAGCAGTGCTAGCCACAGGGGGAATAATGAAAAACTGTTTTTT.

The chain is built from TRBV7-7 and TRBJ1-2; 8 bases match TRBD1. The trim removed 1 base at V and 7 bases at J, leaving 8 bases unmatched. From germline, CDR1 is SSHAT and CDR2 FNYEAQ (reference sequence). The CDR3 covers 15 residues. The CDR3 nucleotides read TGTGCCAGCAGCTTAGTAGGACAGGGTCTTTGTGGCTACACCTTC. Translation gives CASSLVGQGLCGYTF.

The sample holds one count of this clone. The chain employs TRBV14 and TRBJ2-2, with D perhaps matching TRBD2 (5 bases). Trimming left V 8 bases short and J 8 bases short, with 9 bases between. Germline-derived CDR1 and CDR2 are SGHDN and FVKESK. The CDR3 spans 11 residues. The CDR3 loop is CASGRGGELFF. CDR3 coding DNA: TGTGCCAGCGGACGGGGTGGGGAGCTGTTTTTT. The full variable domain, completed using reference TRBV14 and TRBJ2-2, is EAGVTQFPSHSVIEKGQTVTLRCDPISGHDNLYWYRRVMGKEIKFLLHFVKESKQDESGMPNNRFLAERTGGTYSTLKVQPAELEDSGVYFCASGRGGELFFGEGSRLTVL.

This chain's CDR3 is CASSPPGGNGYTF. DNA for the CDR3: TGTGCCAGCAGCCCGCCGGGGGGGAATGGCTACACCTTC. The chain recombines TRBV7-9 with TRBJ1-2; D might be TRBD1 (5 bases). This CDR3 has 13 amino acids. Germline V gene lookup returns CDR1 SEHNR and CDR2 FQNEAQ (reference sequence). Deletions cut 5 bases from V and 6 bases from J, with 13 bases between.

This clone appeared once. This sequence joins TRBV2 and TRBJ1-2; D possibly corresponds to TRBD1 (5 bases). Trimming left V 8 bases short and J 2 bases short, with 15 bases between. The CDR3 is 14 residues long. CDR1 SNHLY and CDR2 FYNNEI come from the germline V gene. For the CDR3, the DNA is TGTGCCAGCTCTTCAGAGGAGGGGAACTATGGCTACACCTTC. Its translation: CASSSEEGNYGYTF.

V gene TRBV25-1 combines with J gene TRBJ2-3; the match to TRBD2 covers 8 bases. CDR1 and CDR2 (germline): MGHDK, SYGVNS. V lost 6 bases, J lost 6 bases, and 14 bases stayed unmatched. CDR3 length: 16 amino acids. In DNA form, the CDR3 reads TGTGCCAGCAGCGGGGGGGTATATCCACGAGGGGATACGCAGTATTTT. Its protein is CASSGGVYPRGDTQYF.

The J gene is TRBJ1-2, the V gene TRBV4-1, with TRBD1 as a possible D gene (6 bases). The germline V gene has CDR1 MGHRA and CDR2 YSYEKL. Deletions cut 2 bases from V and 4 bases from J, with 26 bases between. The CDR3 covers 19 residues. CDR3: CASSQRGGPGAEEIYGYTF. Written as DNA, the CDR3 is TGCGCCAGCAGCCAACGGGGGGGTCCGGGGGCCGAAGAAATCTATGGCTACACCTTC.

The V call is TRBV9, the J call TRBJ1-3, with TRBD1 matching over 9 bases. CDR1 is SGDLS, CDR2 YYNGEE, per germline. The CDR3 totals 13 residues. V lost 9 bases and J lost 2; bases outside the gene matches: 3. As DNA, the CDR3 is TGTGCCACCGGGACAGGGACTGGAAACACCATATATTTT. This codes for CATGTGTGNTIYF.

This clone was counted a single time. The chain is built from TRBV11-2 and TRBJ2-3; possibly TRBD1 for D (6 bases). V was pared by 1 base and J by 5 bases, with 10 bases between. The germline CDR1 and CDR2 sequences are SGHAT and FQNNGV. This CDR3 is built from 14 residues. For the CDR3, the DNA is TGTGCCAGCAGCTTAGGAGCAGGGGAAGATACGCAGTATTTT. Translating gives CASSLGAGEDTQYF.